This TCR beta chain was recovered during a study of blood T cell repertoires in COVID-19. Study context: There were acute and convalescent COVID-19 samples, and they came from the United States, Italy and Spain. From T cells, B-cell-depleted T cells, or PBMCs came the material, which was cDNA or gDNA.

Original analysis: By means of reference gene primer amplification, nucleated cell counts were estimated. Using immunoSEQ multiplex PCR, the repertoire was profiled, and TCRdb retains in-frame clones only, with some absent. Clone size and V and J calls were adopted from that table, with D and trimming inferred from the DNA. The table includes 250,000 or so clones, 80% to 90% detected once. Trimming shortened V by 8 bases and J by 2 bases, and 17 bases separated the two germline ends. From germline, CDR1 is SEHNR and CDR2 FQNEAQ (reference sequence). The length of the CDR3 is 15 residues. The origin of this receptor is a man aged 45-60 years with acute or convalescent COVID-19. Input material: peripheral blood. The rearrangement joins TRBV7-9 to TRBJ2-3; possibly TRBD1 for D (6 bases). The CDR3 DNA reads TGTGCCAGCCGAACAAACAGGGAAATCACAGATACGCAGTATTTT. It codes for CASRTNREITDTQYF.